This T cell receptor (beta chain) was identified in a study of T cell repertoires in ileal Crohn's disease (dated by TCRdb to 2018 to 2020). About the investigation overall: The median duration of disease was roughly eight years, and at the time of surgery around 40% of patients were active smokers. Roughly half of the patients were given postoperative therapy, with some 10 receiving thiopurines and 18 receiving anti-TNF agents. The study ran alongside a multicentre cohort designed to identify predictors of early endoscopic recurrence after ileocolonic resection. Every patient underwent surgery because of a complication, which was stricturing disease in approximately 61% and penetrating disease in around 39%. The study sequenced 171 mucosal samples from a few dozen patients, taken at several locations on the surgical specimen and at postoperative endoscopy. A Rutgeerts score higher than i0 was the definition used for endoscopic postoperative recurrence. TCR repertoire analysis was performed in about 59 Crohn's disease patients drawn from a prospective multicentre cohort. General findings and caveats noted by the study authors: Endoscopic recurrence was found to be associated with higher high-frequency clone percentages at surgery, and recurrence was observed in all patients with clonality above 26.8% (18/57). Mucosal CD4 and CD8 T cells were sorted and sequenced only in a subgroup of patients, the size of which was not stated. Sorted CD8 T cells carried more high-frequency clones than CD4 T cells, suggesting mucosal expansions were mainly CD8. A significantly higher proportion of clonal expansions was observed in active smokers at surgery than in non-smokers (roughly 27% vs 19%, p=0.02).

Adults with ileal or ileocolonic Crohn's disease and an indication for ileocolonic resection were eligible for inclusion. Whole ileal mucosal biopsies were stored frozen at -80°C before DNA extraction. Genomic DNA was extracted from frozen whole biopsies using a TRizol-based method and was quantified with a NanoDrop 2000 spectrophotometer. Per the germline V gene, SGHAT is the CDR1 and FQNNGV is the CDR2. The V and J ends are trimmed by 4 bases and 3 bases, leaving 25 bases between them. The cysteine opens and the phenylalanine closes a CDR3 of 18 amino acids. Only the CDR3 portion is preserved as DNA: 54 bases, with reading frame beginning at the first base. For commercial TCRB immunosequencing, around 500 nanograms of biopsy DNA were submitted for each sample. CDR3 regions were amplified from genomic DNA by Adaptive Biotechnology using a two-step, amplification bias-controlled multiplex PCR. In the first PCR, primers covered every V and J gene segment, and in the second PCR, barcodes and Illumina adapters were added. CDR3 libraries were sequenced on an Illumina instrument. As for the original processing: Vendor-provided pipelines were combined with custom analysis of raw data in R/Bioconductor under R version 3.3.0. Clonality, ranging from 0 to 1, was calculated as the inverse of the normalised Shannon entropy of all productive clones. The repertoire share taken up by the top 100 clones defined high-frequency clones, and only clones that passed a 95% confidence test were kept. Repertoire diversity was measured with the Simpson index, and overlap between samples was measured with the Morisita-Horn index. As stored in TCRdb, this immuneACCESS dataset retains in-frame rearrangements with V and J assigned. A fraction of the clones does not appear; measured against another copy, unresolved V genes explain less than half of the discrepancy, and the remainder lacks a known reason. V, J and clone size are those of that table, while D and trimming were read from the DNA. This sample comprises about 13,000 clones, 80% to 85% of them detected only once. The top ten constitute about 5.5% of the sample.

This clone was seen a few times. Its antigen specificity is not known. Base qualities are not provided; no much larger clone lies one nucleotide away. The chain is encoded by TRBV11-2 joined to TRBJ2-7; matching of 5 bases hints at TRBD2 as the D gene. The sequenced sample was ileal tissue. This TCR was sampled from an adult with Crohn's disease. The CDR3 amino acid sequence is: CASSSDFNRGSTFYEQYF. DNA sequence: TGTGCCAGCAGCTCCGATTTCAATCGGGGATCCACCTTCTACGAGCAGTACTTC.